A single sample gave rise to the 15 T cell receptor beta chains below, sequenced in a study of T-cell memory formation after mild COVID-19. TCRdb used MiXCR to reprocess the 5' RACE reads, holding one entry per CDR3 protein. The sample shows a few hundred thousand distinct CDR3 sequences, over 9.5% of them seen only once. The sample was PBMCs or a T cell subset sorted from them (not recorded which). Every receptor here comes from a man aged 18 to 29 who had mild COVID-19 (a few samples of this study predate the infection). Cell type and time point are not known.

The chain employs TRBV19 and TRBJ2-2; 7 positions match TRBD2. This CDR3 spans 15 amino acids. Trimming took 7 bases from V and 4 from J; bases not matched to a gene: 9. The germline V gene encodes CDR1 LNHDA and CDR2 SQIVND (reference sequence). This CDR3 reads CASTQSGAPTGELFF. CDR3 DNA: TGTGCCAGTACCCAAAGCGGGGCCCCCACCGGGGAGCTGTTTTTT.

This chain connects TRBV12-3 or TRBV12-4 to TRBJ2-1, with D possibly being TRBD2 (7 bases). The CDR3 runs 15 residues. V lost 8 bases and J 8 bases, leaving 22 bases between the germline ends. CDR3 bases: TGTGCCAGCCTGTTGGCGGGGGCCCCCCCCTATGAGCAGTTCTTC. Protein: CASLLAGAPPYEQFF.

This clonotype was picked up a small number of times. CDR3 protein: CASSYSAGTLGETQYF. The CDR3 DNA is TGTGCCAGCAGTTACTCGGCAGGGACCCTGGGGGAGACCCAGTACTTC. The chain recombines TRBV6-5 with TRBJ2-5; D is perhaps TRBD1 or TRBD2 (5 bases each). CDR1 and CDR2 (germline): MNHEY, SVGAGI. This CDR3 has 16 residues. V lost 0 bases, J lost 5 bases, and 16 bases lay in between.

This clonotype was seen a handful of times. The rearrangement uses TRBV7-3 and TRBJ1-3, with D unresolved. Trimming stripped 4 bases from V and 0 bases from J, with 10 bases between. The germline V gene encodes CDR1 SGHTA and CDR2 FQGTGA. The CDR3 has 15 residues. The CDR3: CASSSGRSSGNTIYF. Here the CDR3 DNA reads TGTGCCAGCAGCTCAGGACGGAGCTCTGGAAACACCATATATTTT.

This clonotype was seen at least ten times. The chain couples TRBV6-2 or TRBV6-3 to TRBJ2-1, with 13 bases identical to TRBD2. Germline CDR1 reads MNHEY; CDR2 reads SVGEGT. The CDR3 is 17 residues long. Trimming took 5 bases from V and 0 from J; bases not matched to a gene: 4. CDR3 amino acids: CASSRGTSGASYNEQFF. Here the CDR3 DNA reads TGTGCCAGCAGTCGAGGGACTAGCGGGGCCTCCTACAATGAGCAGTTCTTC.

This clonotype came up a few times. The V and J genes are TRBV14 and TRBJ2-1; tentatively, D is TRBD2 (6 bases). There are 16 residues in the CDR3. Trimming shortened V by 0 bases and J by 4 bases, and 13 bases separated the two germline ends. The germline V gene encodes CDR1 SGHDN and CDR2 FVKESK. Written as DNA, the CDR3 is TGTGCCAGCAGCCAAGAAATCGCGGGGTCTTACAATGAGCAGTTCTTC. As protein: CASSQEIAGSYNEQFF.

This clonotype was recorded a few times. The V call is TRBV11-2, the J call TRBJ2-3, with D perhaps TRBD1 (7 bases). The ends were cut back, 8 bases at V and 6 bases at J, with 15 bases in the middle. This CDR3 has 13 residues. The V gene's germline CDR1 is SGHAT and CDR2 FQNNGV. In DNA form, the CDR3 reads TGTGCCAGCGCCCCAGGGGGGCGTGATACGCAGTATTTT. It is translated as CASAPGGRDTQYF.

The chain uses TRBV12-3 or TRBV12-4 and TRBJ1-1; D is ambiguous. Deletions cut 7 bases from V and 6 bases from J, with 18 bases between. This CDR3 is built from 14 residues. The chain's CDR3 is CASTYAWVTPEAFF. For the CDR3, the DNA is TGTGCCAGCACCTACGCATGGGTCACCCCTGAAGCTTTCTTT.

This clonotype has a count of ten or more. This chain connects TRBV18 to TRBJ2-5, with D maybe TRBD1 (6 bases). V was trimmed by 3 bases and J by 2 bases, leaving 13 bases between them. Per the germline V gene, CDR1 is KGHSH and CDR2 is LQKENI. The CDR3 length is 15 residues. The CDR3 sequence is CASSPSDRRQETQYF. CDR3 DNA sequence: TGTGCCAGCTCACCCTCGGACAGACGACAAGAGACCCAGTACTTC.

The V gene is TRBV20-1, the J gene TRBJ2-5, with 7 bases matching TRBD2. CDR3 size: 13 residues. The V segment lost 4 bases and the J segment 4 bases; nucleotides outside the gene matches: 6. Germline-derived CDR1 and CDR2 are DFQATT and SNEGSKA (reference sequence). CDR3 in DNA: TGCAGTGCTACCGCGGGGGTCGGAGAGACCCAGTACTTC. It yields the protein CSATAGVGETQYF.

This clonotype was counted between two and nine times. The chain joins TRBV19 to TRBJ2-3; tentative D call: TRBD1 (5 bases). CDR3 length: 14 residues. The germline V and J ends were trimmed by 4 bases and 1 base, with 9 bases remaining between them. The germline CDR1 and CDR2 sequences are LNHDA and SQIVND (reference sequence). This CDR3 is CASSSREGTDTQYF. CDR3 coding DNA: TGTGCCAGTAGTAGCAGGGAAGGCACAGATACGCAGTATTTT. Looking up the rest from reference TRBV19 and TRBJ2-3 gives the full variable domain: DGGITQSPKYLFRKEGQNVTLSCEQNLNHDAMYWYRQDPGQGLRLIYYSQIVNDFQKGDIAEGYSVSREKKESFPLTVTSAQKNPTAFYLCASSSREGTDTQYFGPGTRLTVL.

Many counts were recorded for this clonotype. The CDR3 DNA reads as TGTGCCAGCAGTTTGGGGGCGCAGGAAAAACTGTTTTTT. It specifies CASSLGAQEKLFF. The J gene is TRBJ1-4, the V gene TRBV12-3 or TRBV12-4; a weak D match, TRBD1 (6 bases). The CDR3 loop spans 13 amino acids. V dropped 3 bases and J dropped 8 bases, with 10 bases sitting between them.

The gene calls are TRBV27 and TRBJ2-1; 7 nucleotides agree with TRBD1. CDR1 and CDR2 (germline): MNHEY, SMNVEV (reference sequence). The V gene end was trimmed by 6 bases and the J gene end by 8 bases; junction bases not matched to a gene: 13. The CDR3 totals 15 residues. The CDR3 spells CASSSGQDRLHEQFF. The CDR3 region has the DNA TGTGCCAGCAGCAGCGGACAGGATCGTCTCCATGAGCAGTTCTTC.

This clonotype occurred a few times. The V call is TRBV7-2, the J call TRBJ1-1; D possibly corresponds to TRBD1 (6 bases). This CDR3 region has 15 residues. V lost 5 bases and J lost 0, with 13 bases in between. From germline, CDR1 is SGHTA and CDR2 FQGNSA. This CDR3 reads CASSPPGHLNTEAFF. As DNA, the CDR3 is TGTGCCAGCAGCCCCCCGGGACACCTGAACACTGAAGCTTTCTTT.

This chain connects TRBV12-3 or TRBV12-4 to TRBJ1-5, with D perhaps matching TRBD1 (5 bases). The CDR3 spans 14 residues. The ends were cut back, 7 bases at V and 1 base at J, with 11 bases in the middle. CDR3 coding DNA: TGTGCCAGCACCTCGCGGGGGAGCAATCAGCCCCAGCATTTT. Amino acid sequence: CASTSRGSNQPQHF.